This T cell receptor beta chain is from a study of CD8 T cells in ankylosing spondylitis. General observations from the study: Prior literature has documented some motif variants in synovial fluid and blood from reactive arthritis.

CDR1 and CDR2 (germline): MDHEN, SYDVKM. Trimming removed 3 bases at V and 0 bases at J, with 8 bases between. There are 15 residues in the CDR3. Quantitative 5'-RACE with molecular barcodes was used to make the TCR beta libraries. From the 5' RACE reads, TCRdb called clonotypes with MiXCR, one entry per CDR3 protein. The sample has some 250,000 distinct CDR3 sequences; approximately 9% are singletons. This clonotype appeared many times. Its specificity is not known. The chain links TRBV28 to TRBJ2-2; a weak D match, TRBD1 (6 bases). The source of this sequence is a male donor with ankylosing spondylitis or in good health (not recorded which). Input material: blood, either unsorted or a sorted T cell fraction (not recorded which). The DNA for the CDR3 is TGTGCCAGCAGTTTCGCAGGGGCGAACACCGGGGAGCTGTTTTTT. Its translation: CASSFAGANTGELFF. Supplemented by reference TRBV28 and TRBJ2-2, the full variable domain reads DVKVTQSSRYLVKRTGEKVFLECVQDMDHENMFWYRQDPGLGLRLIYFSYDVKMKEKGDIPEGYSVSREKKERFSLILESASTNQTSMYLCASSFAGANTGELFFGEGSRLTVL.